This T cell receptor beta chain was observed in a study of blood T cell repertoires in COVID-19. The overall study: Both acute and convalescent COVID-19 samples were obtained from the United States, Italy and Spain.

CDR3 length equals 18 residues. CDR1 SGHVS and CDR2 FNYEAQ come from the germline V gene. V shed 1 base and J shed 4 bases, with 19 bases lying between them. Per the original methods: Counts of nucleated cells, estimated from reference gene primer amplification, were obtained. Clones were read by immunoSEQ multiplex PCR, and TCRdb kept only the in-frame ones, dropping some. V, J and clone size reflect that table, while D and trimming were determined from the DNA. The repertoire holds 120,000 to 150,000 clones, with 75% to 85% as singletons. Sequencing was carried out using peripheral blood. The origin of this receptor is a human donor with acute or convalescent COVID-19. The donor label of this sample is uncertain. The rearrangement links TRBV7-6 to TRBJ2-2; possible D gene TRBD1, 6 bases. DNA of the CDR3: TGTGCCAGCAGCTTAGGACCGGGAACGACAGGAGGCACCGGGGAGCTGTTTTTT. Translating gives CASSLGPGTTGGTGELFF.